This T cell receptor (beta chain) was recovered during a study of cytomegalovirus exposure and HLA in healthy donors (dated by TCRdb to the late 2010s). Describing the broader study: An earlier analysis of roughly 630 of the donors reported roughly 300 Gb of sequence data and about 100 million unique TCR beta sequences from some 180 million T cells. All discovery cohort repertoires had been generated on a single sequencing platform. The aim of the study was to test whether cataloging public T cell receptors could identify signatures of past pathogen exposure. A later genetic analysis took genome-wide SNP genotypes for about three fifths of the 666 donors and used that subset as a discovery cohort. HLA typing included class I and class II loci at four-digit resolution. The study used immunosequencing to profile the T cell repertoires of under 700 subjects and linked those repertoires to cytomegalovirus serostatus. Roughly 5 DR-DQ haplotypes were handled as single units for association and clustering, since linkage in the cohort was strong. To study patterns of TCR occurrence, a later analysis re-analyzed previously published TCR beta repertoires from several hundred donors and added high-resolution HLA genotyping. Typing coverage differed by locus: A, B, C, DRB1 and DQB1 were typed in about 620-630 donors, DQA1 in 500 to 550, DPA1 in some 610, and DPB1 in 472. An early release covering approximately 600 HLA-typed donors comprised roughly 300 gigabases of sequencing data and around 85 million unique TCR sequences. Among the roughly 400 genotyped donors, 81% belonged to the genetic ancestry cluster associated with self-reported Caucasian donors. A separate validation cohort of over 95 different subjects was used in addition to the approximately 700-subject first cohort. Donor age, sex, ethnicity and CMV serostatus were collected together with the repertoire data. Rather than drawing on any new phenotypic data, the later analysis identified candidate immune exposures from TCR beta sequences and the way those sequences occurred across donors. An earlier analysis of 587 of the donors used high-throughput TCR beta sequencing to judge whether each TCR beta V gene segment behaved as functional or pseudogenic. Among about 410 genotyped donors of the cohort, an average of around 240,000 unique TCR beta nucleotide sequences was sequenced per donor, of which approximately 19% were non-productive. The study combined high-throughput TCR immunosequencing, statistical association of individual TCRs with disease status, and machine learning to predict cytomegalovirus infection status. Study-level results and caveats: In a later analysis, 15,000 to 20,000 TCR beta sequences were associated with specific HLA alleles at a false discovery rate of 0.05. When HLA alleles, especially DR and DQ, strongly co-occurred, TCR associations were difficult to assign to individual alleles. The classifier was reported to diagnose cytomegalovirus status with high specificity and sensitivity in both the original cohort and the validation cohort. Linkage disequilibrium might explain the correlated functional status among segregating V segments, but an unknown experimental factor could not be ruled out. The 87-base-pair reads could not distinguish some IMGT-functional V segments, including TRBV6-2 and TRBV6-3, so those segments were excluded. A later analysis found that HLA-associated TCR beta chains were more clonally expanded and had lower generation probabilities than equally common non-associated chains. An earlier analysis of approximately 570 of the donors showed that most TCR beta V segments appeared in productive rearrangements either about 87% or about 30% of the time, which broadly matched IMGT annotations. V-gene and J-gene trimming of TCR beta chains was associated with a missense DCLRE1C variant in a later genetic analysis, and the association was replicated in an independent cohort. A total of 164 TCR beta chains were listed by the study as associated with cytomegalovirus. The presence/absence analyses assumed that sequencing depth was roughly uniform across donors, and that assumption may not be true. Most TCR sequences were seen in very few donors, while some public TCRs were found in many individuals. A further reported finding was that TCR beta sequences accurately predicted the HLA-A and HLA-B alleles for most subjects in the first cohort. The cohort was sequenced for TCR beta chains only, and without alpha or paired-chain data the features that could be detected were limited. A later analysis reported that several top co-occurrence clusters appeared linked to parvovirus B19, influenza, CMV and Epstein-Barr virus. A group of highly shared sequence variants was considered likely to be a technical artifact of the sequencing pipeline. Seventeen rarely observed V segments, including chromosome 9 orphons, were excluded from the earlier analysis of some 590 of the donors because counts were too low. A later analysis found that most CMV-associated TCR beta chains appeared HLA-restricted, with HLA associations seemingly driven largely by CMV exposure. The only immune exposure information available for the cohort was CMV serostatus. The authors suggested that the approach could potentially be generalized to other disease states and immunological phenotypes. In vitro tests confirmed that a few of the cytomegalovirus-associated TCR beta chains recognize cytomegalovirus antigens. HLA typing was unavailable for some donors at each locus, so association tests used only the typed subset. A later analysis found that TCR association rates varied across HLA loci, with DRB1 alleles showing the most associated TCRs and HLA-C alleles the fewest. Compared with the 666-donor mean, donors in an Asian-associated ancestry cluster had fewer N-insertions in productive TCRs, according to a later genetic analysis.

Relative to germline, V is 2 bases shorter and J is 4 bases shorter, with 11 bases between their ends. The CDR3 runs 15 amino acids, cysteine and phenylalanine included. Only the CDR3 DNA is retained, 45 bases long and in frame from the first base. CDR1 and CDR2 were assigned from the germline V gene as SGHVS and FQNEAQ. Libraries were constructed by the immunoSEQ multiplex PCR assay. For the multiplex PCR, a mixture combining 60 forward primers for TCR Vbeta segments and 13 reverse primers for TCR Jbeta segments was used. Amplification of the CDR3 region of rearranged TCR beta genes was performed with a multiplex PCR assay on genomic DNA. On the Illumina HiSeq System, the amplified TCR beta libraries were sequenced as 87-base-pair reads. The study's processing was this. A later analysis tallied tens of millions of unique TCR beta chains across the roughly 610 repertoires, and roughly 11 million of those chains were shared by two or more donors. Raw reads were error-corrected and collapsed into unique sequences with a nearest-neighbor algorithm that merged closely related sequences to remove PCR and sequencing errors. CDR3 sequences were aligned to IMGT reference sequences to assign V, D and J gene segments. For a sequence to be retained, at least a six-nucleotide match to both a V gene segment and a J gene segment was required. Rearrangements were called productive when the CDR3 lacked stop codons and stayed in frame with V and J; all others were non-productive. Following IMGT convention, CDR3 was defined as the stretch from the second conserved V-encoded cysteine to the conserved J-encoded phenylalanine. Sequences without an unambiguous match to a single V gene segment were excluded from the earlier analysis of about 600 of the donors. An earlier analysis of several hundred of the donors called V segments functional above 56.7% productive rearrangements and segregating when the between-donor standard deviation exceeded 5%. To diagnose cytomegalovirus status from the catalog of TCR beta chain sequences, a statistical classification framework was built. V and J gene assignment, in a later analysis, came from comparing TCR nucleotide sequences with IMGT/GENE-DB human TR gene sequences. A later analysis assigned CDR3 sequences and most-parsimonious VDJ recombination scenarios with the TCRdist pipeline. In a later analysis, each TCR beta chain was defined by its CDR3 amino acid sequence together with its V-gene family, and reads lacking a unique V-gene family were excluded. In a later analysis, 500 to 700 highly shared, low-generation-probability nucleotide sequences were removed to address suspected cross-contamination and a sequencing artifact. In a later analysis, a clonal expansion index for each public chain was calculated from normalized within-repertoire ranks of inferred template counts. In a later analysis, generation probabilities were computed with a VDJ recombination model fitted to out-of-frame rearrangements, and the resulting probabilities were checked against IGoR. A later analysis scored TCR-TCR, TCR-HLA and TCR-CMV co-occurrence with hypergeometric tests, applying a repertoire-size bias correction to TCR pairs. In a later analysis, false discovery rates were estimated by permuting HLA or CMV assignments 20 times. In a later analysis, co-occurring TCRs were grouped using DBSCAN, with TCRdist sequence similarity added in when clustering inside HLA-allele-positive subsets. Repertoires with fewer than 30,000 or more than 120,000 public chains, plus five repertoires with anomalous nucleotide sharing, were excluded from co-occurrence clustering. TCRdb stores this immuneACCESS table with in-frame sequences only. Part of the clones is absent; in the studies checked, under half of the shortfall reflects unresolved V genes, and no reason is known for the rest. V and J calls and clone size come straight from that table; D and trimming were deduced from the DNA. The sample table records 130,000 to 150,000 clones; roughly 76% of these occur just once. Of the sample, roughly 2.9% is held by the ten largest clones.

As concerns this clone: Its cognate antigen has yet to be identified. One base away there is no much larger clone; base qualities are not given.

The cohort consisted of 600 to 750 healthy bone marrow donors. Cohort members were all nominally healthy when sampled, although unrecorded immune exposures were likely present. The donor was CMV seronegative and was included in the group of a few hundred seronegative cohort members. A peripheral blood sample was collected from each donor, and TCR beta sequencing was performed on peripheral blood mononuclear cells. The Qiagen DNeasy Blood Extraction Kit was used to extract genomic DNA from the blood cell samples. The rearranged chain carries TRBV7-8 and TRBJ2-2; confidence is insufficient to name the D gene. Sequenced input: PBMCs. The source of this sequence is a woman in her twenties or thirties in good health and CMV-seronegative. The CDR3 has the sequence CASSLHPQATGELFF. In nucleotides, the sequence is TGTGCCAGCAGCTTACACCCCCAAGCCACCGGGGAGCTGTTTTTT.